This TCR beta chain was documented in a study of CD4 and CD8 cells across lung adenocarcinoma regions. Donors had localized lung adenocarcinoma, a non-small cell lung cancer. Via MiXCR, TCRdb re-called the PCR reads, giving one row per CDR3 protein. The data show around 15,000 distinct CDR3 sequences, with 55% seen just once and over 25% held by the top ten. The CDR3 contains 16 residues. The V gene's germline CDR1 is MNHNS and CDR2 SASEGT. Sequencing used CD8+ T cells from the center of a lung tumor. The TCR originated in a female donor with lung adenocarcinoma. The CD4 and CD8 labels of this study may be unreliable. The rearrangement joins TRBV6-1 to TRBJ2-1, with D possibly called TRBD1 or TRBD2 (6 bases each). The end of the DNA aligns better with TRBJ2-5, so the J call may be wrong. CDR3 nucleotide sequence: TGTGCCAGCGCGGGGCCCGGGGGCGGAGACAAAAAGATCCAGTACTTC. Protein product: CASAGPGGGDKKIQYF.